This T cell receptor beta chain is drawn from a study of T cells in Graves' hyperthyroidism and ophthalmopathy. Points from the study as a whole: Expanded thyroid clonotypes (above 0.001) were mostly also found in blood.

Authors of the study amplified TCR beta CDR3 regions from RNA transcripts. HTBI primers drove first-round RT-PCR of the TCR CDR3. TCRdb used MiXCR to reprocess the multiplex PCR reads, holding one entry per CDR3 protein. The data show around 580,000 distinct CDR3 sequences, around 15% seen once. This CDR3 spans 16 amino acids. After removal of 7 bases from V and 0 bases from J, the junction contained 9 bases not matched to a gene. Germline loops: CDR1 LNHDA, CDR2 SQIVND (reference sequence). A note on this clonotype: What it binds is not known.

PBMCs came from 9 to 10 ml fresh peripheral blood. V usage is TRBV19 and J usage is TRBJ2-5, with TRBD2 matching 9 bases. The source of this sequence is a woman younger than 35 with Graves' hyperthyroidism. The sample consisted of blood. CDR3 protein: CASTGRTSEDQETQYF. The CDR3 DNA sequence: TGTGCCAGTACGGGGCGGACTAGCGAGGACCAAGAGACCCAGTACTTC.